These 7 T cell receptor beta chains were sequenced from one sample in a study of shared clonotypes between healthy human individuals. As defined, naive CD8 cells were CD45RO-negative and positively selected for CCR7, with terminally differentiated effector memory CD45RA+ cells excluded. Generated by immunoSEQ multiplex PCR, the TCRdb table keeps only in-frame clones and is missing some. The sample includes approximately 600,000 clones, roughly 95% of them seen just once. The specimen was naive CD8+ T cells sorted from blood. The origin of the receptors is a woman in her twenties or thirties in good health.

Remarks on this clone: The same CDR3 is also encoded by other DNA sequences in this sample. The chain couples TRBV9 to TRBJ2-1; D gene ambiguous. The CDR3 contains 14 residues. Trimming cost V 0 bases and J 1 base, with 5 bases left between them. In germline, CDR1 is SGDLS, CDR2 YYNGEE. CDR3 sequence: CASSVAGSYNEQFF. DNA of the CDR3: TGTGCCAGCAGCGTAGCGGGTTCCTACAATGAGCAGTTCTTC.

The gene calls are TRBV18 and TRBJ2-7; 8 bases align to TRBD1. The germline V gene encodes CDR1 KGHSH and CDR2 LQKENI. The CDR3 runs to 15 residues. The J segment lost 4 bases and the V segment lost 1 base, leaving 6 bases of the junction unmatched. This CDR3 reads CASSPRRDRRYEQYF. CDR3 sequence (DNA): TGTGCCAGCTCACCACGACGGGACAGGAGATACGAGCAGTACTTC.

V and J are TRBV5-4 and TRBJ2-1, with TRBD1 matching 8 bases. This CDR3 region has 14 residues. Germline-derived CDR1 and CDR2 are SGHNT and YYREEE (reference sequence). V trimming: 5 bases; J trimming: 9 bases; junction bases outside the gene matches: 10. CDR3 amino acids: CASSSGQGGSEQFF. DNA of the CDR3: TGTGCCAGCAGTTCAGGACAGGGAGGTTCTGAGCAGTTCTTC.

The CDR3 sequence is CASSLGGLAGARNTGELFF. CDR3 DNA: TGCGCCAGCAGCTTGGGGGGACTAGCGGGAGCGAGGAACACCGGGGAGCTGTTTTTT. The chain carries TRBV5-1 and TRBJ2-2; 14 nucleotides match TRBD2. CDR3 length: 19 amino acids. After removal of 0 bases from V and 1 base from J, the junction contained 5 bases not matched to a gene. Per the germline V gene, CDR1 is SGHRS and CDR2 is YFSETQ.

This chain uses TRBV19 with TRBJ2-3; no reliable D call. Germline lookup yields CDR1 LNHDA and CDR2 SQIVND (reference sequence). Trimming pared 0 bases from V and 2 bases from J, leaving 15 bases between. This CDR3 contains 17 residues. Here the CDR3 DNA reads TGTGCCAGTAGTATAGATCTATCCGAATATTACACAGATACGCAGTATTTT. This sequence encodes CASSIDLSEYYTDTQYF. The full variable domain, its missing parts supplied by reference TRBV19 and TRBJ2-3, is DGGITQSPKYLFRKEGQNVTLSCEQNLNHDAMYWYRQDPGQGLRLIYYSQIVNDFQKGDIAEGYSVSREKKESFPLTVTSAQKNPTAFYLCASSIDLSEYYTDTQYFGPGTRLTVL.

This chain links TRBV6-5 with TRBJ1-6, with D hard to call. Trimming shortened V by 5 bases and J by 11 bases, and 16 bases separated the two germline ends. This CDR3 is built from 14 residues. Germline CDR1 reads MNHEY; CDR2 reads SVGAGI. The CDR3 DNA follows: TGTGCCAGCAGTCCCCGGGTCGTTCGGCCACCCCTCCACTTT. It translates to CASSPRVVRPPLHF.

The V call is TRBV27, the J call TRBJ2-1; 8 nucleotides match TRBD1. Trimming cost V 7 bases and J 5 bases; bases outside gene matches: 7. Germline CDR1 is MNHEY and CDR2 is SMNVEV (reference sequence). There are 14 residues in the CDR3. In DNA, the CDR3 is TGTGCCAGCACGAGGGGACAGGCCCACAATGAGCAGTTCTTC. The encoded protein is CASTRGQAHNEQFF.